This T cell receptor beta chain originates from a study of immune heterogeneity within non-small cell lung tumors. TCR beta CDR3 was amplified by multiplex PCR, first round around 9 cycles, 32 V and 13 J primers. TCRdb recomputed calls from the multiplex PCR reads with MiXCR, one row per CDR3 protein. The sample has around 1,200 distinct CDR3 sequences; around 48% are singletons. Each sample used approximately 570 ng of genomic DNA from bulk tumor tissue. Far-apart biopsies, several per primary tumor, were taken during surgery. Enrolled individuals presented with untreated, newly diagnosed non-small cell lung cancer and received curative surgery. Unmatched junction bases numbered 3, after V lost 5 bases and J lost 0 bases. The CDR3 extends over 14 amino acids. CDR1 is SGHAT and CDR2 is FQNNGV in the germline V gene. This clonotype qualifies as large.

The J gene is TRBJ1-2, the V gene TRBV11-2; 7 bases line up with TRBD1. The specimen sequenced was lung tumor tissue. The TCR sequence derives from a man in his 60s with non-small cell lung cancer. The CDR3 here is CASSRGQSNYGYTF. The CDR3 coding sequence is TGTGCCAGCAGCCGGGGACAGTCTAACTATGGCTACACCTTC.